These 13 T cell receptor beta chains originate from one sample sequenced in a study of T cell repertoires and HLA-DP antigens. Produced via immunoSEQ multiplex PCR; TCRdb's table is partial and in-frame only. The sample consists of around 70,000 clones, about 80% of them appearing once. These receptors lack a known antigen. The specimen sequenced was CD4+ T cells from PBMCs. The receptors derive from a man aged 55 to 70 in good health and CMV-seronegative.

Concerning this clone: The same CDR3 is also encoded by other DNA sequences in this sample. V gene TRBV28 combines with J gene TRBJ1-2, with D maybe TRBD1 (6 bases). CDR1 is MDHEN and CDR2 is SYDVKM in the germline V gene. The germline V and J ends were trimmed by 5 bases and 2 bases, with 6 bases remaining between them. The CDR3 has 12 residues. DNA of the CDR3: TGTGCCAGCAGTACAGGGAACTATGGCTACACCTTC. Translation gives CASSTGNYGYTF.

The chain carries TRBV9 and TRBJ1-6; D not certain. This CDR3 comprises 15 residues. Looked up from germline, CDR1 is SGDLS and CDR2 is YYNGEE. Trimming cost V 0 bases and J 7 bases, with 11 bases left between them. For the CDR3, the DNA is TGTGCCAGCAGCGTAGAGGTGGATTACAATTCACCCCTCCACTTT. Translated: CASSVEVDYNSPLHF.

The V call is TRBV6-1, the J call TRBJ1-2; TRBD1 agrees at 9 bases. The CDR3 consists of 15 residues. The V gene end was trimmed by 7 bases and the J gene end by 4 bases; junction bases not matched to a gene: 10. Germline values: CDR1 MNHNS, CDR2 SASEGT. CDR3 in DNA: TGTGCCAGCACTTTGACAGGGGGAAGGGGCTATGGCTACACCTTC. Protein: CASTLTGGRGYGYTF.

The chain is built from TRBV30 and TRBJ1-5; D is possibly TRBD1 (5 bases). The CDR3 is made up of 12 amino acids. CDR1 and CDR2 from the germline V gene are GTSNPN and SVGIG (reference sequence). Trimming took 0 bases from V and 11 from J, leaving 11 bases between them. Here the CDR3 reads CAWSVHTGTQHF. The CDR3 region has the DNA TGTGCCTGGAGTGTCCATACAGGAACCCAGCATTTT.

The genes are TRBV9 and TRBJ1-1; possibly TRBD1 for D (6 bases). Germline values: CDR1 SGDLS, CDR2 YYNGEE. The CDR3 covers 14 residues. The ends were cut back, 4 bases at V and 3 bases at J, with 13 bases in the middle. CDR3 sequence reads: CASSSGDRYTEAFF. The DNA of the CDR3 is TGTGCCAGCAGCTCAGGGGACCGGTACACTGAAGCTTTCTTT.

The chain has TRBV15 and TRBJ2-2; tentatively, D is TRBD2 (5 bases). Germline loops: CDR1 LNHNV, CDR2 YYDKDF (reference sequence). Trimming stripped 1 base from V and 1 base from J, with 7 bases between. The CDR3 sequence is 15 residues long. CDR3 loop: CATSRVGGNTGELFF. CDR3 in DNA: TGTGCCACCAGCAGAGTAGGAGGGAACACCGGGGAGCTGTTTTTT.

V usage is TRBV20-1 and J usage is TRBJ2-7; 7 positions agree with TRBD2. The CDR3 spans 11 residues. Per germline, CDR1 DFQATT and CDR2 SNEGSKA (reference sequence). CDR3 nucleotide sequence: TGCAGCATAGGGCGGGGGTACGAGCAGTACTTC. Translated: CSIGRGYEQYF.

The chain is built from TRBV21-1 and TRBJ2-5; the table assigns TRBD2, which was not confirmed against the DNA. TRBV21-1 is a pseudogene. The CDR3 is 13 residues long. Here the CDR3 DNA reads TGTGCCAGCAGCCGCGGGGGCTCGGAGACCCAGTACTTC. Residues: CASSRGGSETQYF.

This clone has just one count. In DNA, the CDR3 is TGTGCCAGCAGCTTATCCCACTGGGAGGGCTACACCTTC. It encodes CASSLSHWEGYTF. The chain employs TRBV7-9 and TRBJ1-2; D remains unclear. Trimming cost V 2 bases and J 8 bases, with 12 bases left between them. The germline CDR1 and CDR2 sequences are SEHNR and FQNEAQ (reference sequence). The CDR3 has 13 amino acids.

The CDR3 loop is CASSEVIYSERSNQPQHF. CDR3 bases: TGTGCCAGCAGTGAAGTTATTTACTCGGAAAGAAGCAATCAGCCCCAGCATTTT. J is TRBJ1-5 and V is TRBV2; D is ambiguous. V gave up 1 base and J gave up 1 base, with 17 bases separating them. The CDR3 is 18 amino acids. The germline V gene encodes CDR1 SNHLY and CDR2 FYNNEI.

The chain carries TRBV4-2 and TRBJ2-3, with a tentative D call TRBD2 (6 bases). The CDR3 sequence is 18 residues long. Trimming removed 0 bases at V and 2 bases at J, with 18 bases between. Germline CDR1 and CDR2: LGHNA and YNFKEQ. CDR3 in DNA: TGTGCCAGCAGCCAAGATGAAGGCGGAGGGTTAAACACAGATACGCAGTATTTT. It yields the protein CASSQDEGGGLNTDTQYF.

This clone appeared a single time. CDR3 nucleotides: TGTGCCACACAGGGACAGGTACTCACTGAAGCTTTCTTT. Amino acids: CATQGQVLTEAFF. V gene TRBV10-3 combines with J gene TRBJ1-1; 8 bases line up with TRBD1. V trimming: 10 bases; J trimming: 4 bases; junction bases outside the gene matches: 8. CDR1 and CDR2 (germline): ENHRY, SYGVKD. This CDR3 is built from 13 residues.

This chain connects TRBV5-4 to TRBJ2-6; 7 positions agree with TRBD1. The CDR3 loop spans 16 amino acids. V gave up 4 bases and J gave up 13 bases; unmatched junction bases: 17. Germline V lookup: CDR1 SGHNT, CDR2 YYREEE (reference sequence). The DNA of the CDR3 is TGTGCCAGCAGCGCATCCCTCGGGACAGCCTTTAGAGTCCTGACTTTC. Amino acids: CASSASLGTAFRVLTF.